This passage covers 21 T cell receptor beta chains from one sample sequenced in a study of cytomegalovirus exposure and HLA in healthy donors. Primers for the PCR totalled 60 Vbeta and 13 Jbeta. TCRdb's copy holds only in-frame clones and misses some; the assay was immunoSEQ multiplex PCR. The sample consists of about 140,000 clones, around 73% of them appearing once. Material: PBMCs. The receptors here all came from a female donor in good health and CMV-seronegative.

The genes are TRBV6-5 and TRBJ1-1, with TRBD1 as a possible D gene (6 bases). CDR1 is MNHEY and CDR2 is SVGAGI in the germline V gene. CDR3 size: 13 residues. V was pared by 8 bases and J by 2 bases, with 12 bases between. The CDR3 is CASALGTNTEAFF. CDR3 sequence (DNA): TGTGCCAGCGCCCTTGGGACAAACACTGAAGCTTTCTTT.

V and J are TRBV30 and TRBJ2-5; 8 bases align to TRBD2. The end of the DNA aligns better with TRBJ2-7, so the J call may be wrong. This CDR3 contains 12 residues. CDR1 and CDR2 (germline): GTSNPN, SVGIG (reference sequence). The CDR3 DNA reads as TGTGCCTGGGTGGCGGGGGGCTACGAGCAGTACTTC. Residues: CAWVAGGYEQYF.

J is TRBJ1-1 and V is TRBV7-2; TRBD1 might be the D (6 bases). Germline V gene lookup returns CDR1 SGHTA and CDR2 FQGNSA. V was trimmed by 5 bases and J by 0 bases, leaving 13 bases between them. This CDR3 is 15 amino acids long. The CDR3 DNA reads TGTGCCAGCAGCCCAAGACAGGCGCTGAACACTGAAGCTTTCTTT. It encodes CASSPRQALNTEAFF.

V and J are TRBV7-6 and TRBJ2-5, with a tentative D call TRBD2 (5 bases). Judging by the DNA end, TRBJ2-7 fits better; the J call may be wrong. Germline CDR1 and CDR2: SGHVS and FNYEAQ. The CDR3 runs 13 residues. This chain's CDR3 is CASSPDFSYEQYF. In DNA, the CDR3 is TGTGCCAGCAGCCCGGACTTTTCCTACGAGCAGTACTTC.

The genes are TRBV29-1 and TRBJ1-1; 7 bases match TRBD1. Per germline, CDR1 SQVTM and CDR2 ANQGSEA. The junction had 3 bases not matched to a gene; V was cut back by 5 bases and J by 0 bases. This CDR3 is built from 13 residues. Here the CDR3 DNA reads TGCAGCGTTTCAGGGGGGATGAACACTGAAGCTTTCTTT. Its protein is CSVSGGMNTEAFF.

This clone has just one count. This chain joins TRBV2 and TRBJ2-7, with 14 bases lining up with TRBD2. V trimming: 8 bases; J trimming: 4 bases; junction bases outside the gene matches: 13. Per germline, CDR1 SNHLY and CDR2 FYNNEI. The CDR3 is 17 amino acids. The CDR3 region is CASFKETSGRAGYEQYF. CDR3 nucleotides: TGTGCCAGCTTCAAGGAGACTAGCGGGAGGGCCGGGTACGAGCAGTACTTC.

This clone was detected only a few times. This chain links TRBV28 with TRBJ2-7, with D unresolved. The CDR3 runs to 13 residues. CDR1 is MDHEN and CDR2 is SYDVKM in the germline V gene. V lost 6 bases and J lost 5, with 14 bases in between. In nucleotides, the CDR3 is TGTGCCAGCAGACTCCCCACGTTGGACGAGCAGTACTTC. Its protein is CASRLPTLDEQYF.

The chain links TRBV15 to TRBJ2-7, with D perhaps matching TRBD1 (6 bases). CDR3 size: 15 residues. Trimming pared 0 bases from V and 1 base from J, leaving 10 bases between. The germline gives CDR1 LNHNV, CDR2 YYDKDF (reference sequence). The CDR3 reads CATSRDRGTSYEQYF. The CDR3 region has the DNA TGTGCCACCAGCAGAGATAGGGGGACATCCTACGAGCAGTACTTC.

This rearrangement joins TRBV5-1 to TRBJ1-3, with TRBD1 matching over 7 bases. The CDR3 sequence is 16 residues long. Germline V CDR1 and CDR2: SGHRS, YFSETQ. V gave up 2 bases and J gave up 4 bases; unmatched junction bases: 9. CDR3 bases: TGCGCCAGCAGCTTTCAAGGGGGCCTGAAAGGAAACACCATATATTTT. Translation gives CASSFQGGLKGNTIYF.

This clone was seen once. The chain employs TRBV5-1 and TRBJ2-1; D may be TRBD1 (8 bases). CDR3 length: 16 residues. Germline CDR1 reads SGHRS; CDR2 reads YFSETQ. Between the trimmed V and J ends, which lost 4 bases and 7 bases, there was a span of 21 bases. The CDR3 region is CASSVQGGVGVNEQFF. The CDR3, as DNA: TGCGCCAGCAGCGTACAGGGGGGGGTGGGTGTTAATGAGCAGTTCTTC.

This clone showed up just once. J is TRBJ2-7 and V is TRBV5-1, with TRBD1 matching over 7 bases. With 4 bases clipped from V and 7 bases from J, the junction kept 11 bases outside the gene matches. Looked up from germline, CDR1 is SGHRS and CDR2 is YFSETQ. The CDR3 extends over 14 amino acids. For the CDR3, the DNA is TGCGCCAGCAGCCCATTGGACAGGACCGGGGAGCAGTACTTC. Translated: CASSPLDRTGEQYF.

This chain connects TRBV4-2 to TRBJ2-3, with 11 bases fitting TRBD2. The CDR3 is 21 residues long. Germline CDR1 reads LGHNA; CDR2 reads YNFKEQ. The junction had 20 bases not matched to a gene; V was cut back by 4 bases and J by 2 bases. This chain's CDR3 is CASSLAGRLAGGDGDTDTQYF. The DNA for the CDR3 is TGTGCCAGCAGCCTTGCTGGGAGGCTAGCGGGAGGCGACGGCGACACAGATACGCAGTATTTT.

The genes are TRBV27 and TRBJ1-5; the D is unclear. The CDR3 length is 16 residues. CDR1 and CDR2 (germline): MNHEY, SMNVEV (reference sequence). Trimming removed 0 bases from V and 3 bases from J, with 12 bases in between. CDR3 nucleotides: TGTGCCAGCAGTTTATCCGGGGATGGCATCAATCAGCCCCAGCATTTT. Protein: CASSLSGDGINQPQHF.

The V and J genes are TRBV19 and TRBJ1-5; maybe TRBD1 (5 bases). Trimming removed 6 bases at V and 1 base at J, with 16 bases between. This CDR3 is built from 16 residues. Germline V lookup: CDR1 LNHDA, CDR2 SQIVND (reference sequence). CDR3: CASRGGASPSNQPQHF. The CDR3 DNA reads as TGTGCCAGTAGGGGAGGGGCCTCCCCGAGCAATCAGCCCCAGCATTTT.

This clone has just one count. The chain carries TRBV21-1 and TRBJ2-3; TRBD1 is the table's D call, not checked against the DNA. TRBV21-1 represents a pseudogene. This CDR3 comprises 14 residues. CDR3 loop: CANTCREGTDTQYF. In DNA, the CDR3 is TGTGCCAATACGTGCAGGGAAGGCACAGATACGCAGTATTTT.

The rearrangement links TRBV5-4 to TRBJ2-7; D not resolved. With 1 base removed from V and 2 bases from J, the gap between germline ends came to 7 bases. Per the germline V gene, CDR1 is SGHNT and CDR2 is YYREEE (reference sequence). The CDR3 runs to 13 residues. CDR3 in DNA: TGTGCCAGCAGCTTGCCACAGACCTACGAGCAGTACTTC. Translating it yields CASSLPQTYEQYF.

The V gene is TRBV5-1, the J gene TRBJ1-4; 7 nucleotides line up with TRBD1. Germline V CDR1 and CDR2: SGHRS, YFSETQ. Unmatched junction bases numbered 1, after V lost 2 bases and J lost 3 bases. This CDR3 comprises 14 residues. The CDR3 is CASSFQGANEKLFF. As DNA, the CDR3 is TGCGCCAGCAGCTTTCAGGGGGCTAATGAAAAACTGTTTTTT.

This chain uses TRBV23-1 with TRBJ1-1; D is unclear. TRBV23-1 is treated as an ORF (open reading frame) with a function not yet certain. The CDR3 spans 12 residues. Trimming stripped 7 bases from V and 4 bases from J, with 10 bases between. The CDR3, as DNA: TGCGCCAGCAAGTCGCAGTCCACTGAAGCTTTCTTT. As protein: CASKSQSTEAFF.

This clone was seen more than once but under ten times. As DNA, the CDR3 is TGTGCCAGCAGCGTTGACAGGGGGAGCGAGCAGTACTTC. Protein product: CASSVDRGSEQYF. The chain is built from TRBV9 and TRBJ2-7; 9 positions match TRBD1. The CDR3 runs 13 residues. Losses at the gene ends were 2 bases for V and 6 bases for J; bases not matched to a gene: 3. Germline V gives CDR1 SGDLS, CDR2 YYNGEE.

The rearrangement uses TRBV2 and TRBJ2-5, with TRBD1 matching 7 bases. V dropped 3 bases and J dropped 5; count of bases not matched to a gene: 3. The CDR3 is 13 amino acids. The germline CDR1 and CDR2 sequences are SNHLY and FYNNEI. The CDR3 loop is CASSEDRSETQYF. CDR3 bases: TGTGCCAGCAGTGAGGACAGGTCGGAGACCCAGTACTTC. The variable domain in full, with the rest retrieved from reference TRBV2 and TRBJ2-5, is EPEVTQTPSHQVTQMGQEVILRCVPISNHLYFYWYRQILGQKVEFLVSFYNNEISEKSEIFDDQFSVERPDGSNFTLKIRSTKLEDSAMYFCASSEDRSETQYFGPGTRLLVL.

This chain uses TRBV27 with TRBJ1-2; TRBD1 matches at 7 bases. The V segment lost 2 bases and the J segment 8 bases; nucleotides outside the gene matches: 5. In germline, CDR1 is MNHEY, CDR2 SMNVEV (reference sequence). The CDR3 contains 13 residues. For the CDR3, the DNA is TGTGCCAGCAGTTTAGTAGGGGGCAGGGGCTACACCTTC. Protein: CASSLVGGRGYTF.